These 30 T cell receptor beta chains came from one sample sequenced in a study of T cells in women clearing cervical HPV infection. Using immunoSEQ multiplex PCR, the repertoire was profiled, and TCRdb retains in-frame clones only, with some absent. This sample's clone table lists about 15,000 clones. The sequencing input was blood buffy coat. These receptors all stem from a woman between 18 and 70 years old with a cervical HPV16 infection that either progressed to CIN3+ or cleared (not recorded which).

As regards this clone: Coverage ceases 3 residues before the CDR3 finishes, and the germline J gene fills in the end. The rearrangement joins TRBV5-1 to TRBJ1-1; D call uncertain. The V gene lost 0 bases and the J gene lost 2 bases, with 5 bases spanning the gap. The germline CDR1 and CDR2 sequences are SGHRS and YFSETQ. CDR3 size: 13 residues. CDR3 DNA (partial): TGCGCCAGCAGCTTGGTACTAAACACTGAA. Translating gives CASSLVLNTE. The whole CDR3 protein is CASSLVLNTEAFF.

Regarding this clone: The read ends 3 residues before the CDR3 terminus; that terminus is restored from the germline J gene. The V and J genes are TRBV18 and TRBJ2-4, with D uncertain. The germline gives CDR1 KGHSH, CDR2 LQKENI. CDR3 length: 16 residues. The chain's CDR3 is CASSPLSDPNNYGQYF. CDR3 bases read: TGTGCCAGCTCACCTCTATCAGATCCAAACAACTATGGT. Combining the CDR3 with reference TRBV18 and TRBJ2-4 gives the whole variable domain NAGVMQNPRHLVRRRGQEARLRCSPMKGHSHVYWYRQLPEEGLKFMVYLQKENIIDESGMPKERFSAEFPKEGPSILRIQQVVRGDSAAYFCASSPLSDPNNYGQYFGAGTRLSVL.

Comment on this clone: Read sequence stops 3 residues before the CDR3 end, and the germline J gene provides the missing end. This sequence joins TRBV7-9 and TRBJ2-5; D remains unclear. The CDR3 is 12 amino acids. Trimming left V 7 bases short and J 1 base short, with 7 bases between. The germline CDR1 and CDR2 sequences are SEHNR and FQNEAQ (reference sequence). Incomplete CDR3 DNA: TGTGCCAGCACCCAGATCCAAGAGACC. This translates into CASTQIQET. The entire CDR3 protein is CASTQIQETQYF.

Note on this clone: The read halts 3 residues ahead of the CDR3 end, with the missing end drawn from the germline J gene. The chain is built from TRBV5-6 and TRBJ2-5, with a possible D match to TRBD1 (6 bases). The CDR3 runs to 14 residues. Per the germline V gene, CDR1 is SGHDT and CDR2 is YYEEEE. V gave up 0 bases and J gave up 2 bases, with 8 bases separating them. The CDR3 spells CASSLGQVQETQYF. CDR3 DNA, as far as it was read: TGTGCCAGCAGCTTGGGACAGGTACAAGAGACC.

The part of the CDR3 DNA that was read is TGTGCCAGCAGCTACTTAGGACAGGCCTCAGATACG. Its translation: CASSYLGQASDT. The complete CDR3 sequence is CASSYLGQASDTQYF. The chain uses TRBV5-4 and TRBJ2-3; 7 bases match TRBD1. The read ends 3 residues shy of where the CDR3 ends; the end is completed using the germline J gene. This CDR3 contains 15 residues. Germline values: CDR1 SGHNT, CDR2 YYREEE (reference sequence). V was pared by 3 bases and J by 4 bases, with 8 bases of the junction left unmatched.

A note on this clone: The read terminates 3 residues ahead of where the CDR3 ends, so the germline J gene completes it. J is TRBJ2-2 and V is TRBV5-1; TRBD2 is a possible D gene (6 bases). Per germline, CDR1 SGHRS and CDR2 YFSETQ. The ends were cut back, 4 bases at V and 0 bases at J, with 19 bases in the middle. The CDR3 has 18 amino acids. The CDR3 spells CASSIQPAGTPNTGELFF. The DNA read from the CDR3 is TGCGCCAGCAGCATCCAGCCGGCAGGGACTCCGAACACCGGGGAG.

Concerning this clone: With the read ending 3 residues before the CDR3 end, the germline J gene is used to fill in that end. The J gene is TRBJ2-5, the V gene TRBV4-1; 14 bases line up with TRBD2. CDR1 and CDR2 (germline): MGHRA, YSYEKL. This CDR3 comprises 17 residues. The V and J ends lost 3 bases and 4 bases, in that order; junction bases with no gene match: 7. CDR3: CASSHGLAGGLGETQYF. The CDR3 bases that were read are TGCGCCAGCAGCCACGGACTAGCGGGAGGCTTGGGAGAGACC.

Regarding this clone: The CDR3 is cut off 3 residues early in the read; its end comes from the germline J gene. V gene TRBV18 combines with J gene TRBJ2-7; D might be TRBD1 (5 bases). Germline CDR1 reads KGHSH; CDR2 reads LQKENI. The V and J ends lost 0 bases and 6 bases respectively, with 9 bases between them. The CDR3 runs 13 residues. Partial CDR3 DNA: TGTGCCAGCTCACCACCGTCAGGGTTCGAG. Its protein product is CASSPPSGFE. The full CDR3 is CASSPPSGFEQYF.

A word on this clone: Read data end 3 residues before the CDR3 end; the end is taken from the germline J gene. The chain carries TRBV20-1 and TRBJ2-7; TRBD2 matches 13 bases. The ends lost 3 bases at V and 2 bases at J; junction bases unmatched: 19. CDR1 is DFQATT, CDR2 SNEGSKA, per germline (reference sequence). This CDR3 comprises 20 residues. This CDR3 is CSARAGYGLAGALIPYEQYF. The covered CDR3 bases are TGCAGTGCTAGGGCGGGCTACGGACTAGCGGGGGCCTTAATACCCTACGAG.

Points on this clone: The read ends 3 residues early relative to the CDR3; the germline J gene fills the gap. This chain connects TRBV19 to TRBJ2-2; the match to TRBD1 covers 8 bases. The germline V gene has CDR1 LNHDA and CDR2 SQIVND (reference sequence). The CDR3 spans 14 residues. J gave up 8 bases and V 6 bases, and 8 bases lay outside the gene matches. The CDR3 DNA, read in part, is TGTGCCAGTAGGAAGGCAGGGGGCGCTGGGGAG. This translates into CASRKAGGAGE. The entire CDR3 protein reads CASRKAGGAGELFF.

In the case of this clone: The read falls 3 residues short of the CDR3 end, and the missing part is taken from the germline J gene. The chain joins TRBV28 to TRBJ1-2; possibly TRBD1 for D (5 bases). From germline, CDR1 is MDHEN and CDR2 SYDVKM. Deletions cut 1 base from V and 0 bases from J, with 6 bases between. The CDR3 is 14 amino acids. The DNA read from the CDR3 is TGTGCCAGCAGTTTATTAGGGGCTAACTATGGC. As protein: CASSLLGANYG. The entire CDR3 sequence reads CASSLLGANYGYTF.

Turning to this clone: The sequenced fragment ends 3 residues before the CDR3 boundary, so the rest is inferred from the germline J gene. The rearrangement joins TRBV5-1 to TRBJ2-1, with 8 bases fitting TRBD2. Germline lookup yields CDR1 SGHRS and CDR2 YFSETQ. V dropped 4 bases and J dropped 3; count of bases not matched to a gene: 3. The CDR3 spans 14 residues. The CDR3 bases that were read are TGCGCCAGCAGCACGGGACTAGTCTACAATGAG. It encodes CASSTGLVYNE. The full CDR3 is CASSTGLVYNEQFF.

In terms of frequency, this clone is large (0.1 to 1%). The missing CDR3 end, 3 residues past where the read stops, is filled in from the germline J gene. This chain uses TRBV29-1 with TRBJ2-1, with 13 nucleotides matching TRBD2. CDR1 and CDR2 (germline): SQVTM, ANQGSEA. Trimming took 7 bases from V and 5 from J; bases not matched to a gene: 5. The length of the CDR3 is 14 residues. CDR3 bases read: TGCAGCGCGGTCGGGACTAGCGGGAACAATGAG. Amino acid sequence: CSAVGTSGNNE. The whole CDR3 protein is CSAVGTSGNNEQFF.

CDR3 DNA (partial): TGTGCCAGCAGTGAAAGGTGGCTGAACACTGAA. Translated: CASSERWLNTE. In full, the CDR3 is CASSERWLNTEAFF. V gene TRBV2 combines with J gene TRBJ1-1; D is unclear. The sequenced fragment ends 3 residues before the CDR3 boundary, so the rest is inferred from the germline J gene. The CDR3 consists of 14 residues. From germline, CDR1 is SNHLY and CDR2 FYNNEI. Deletions cut 2 bases from V and 0 bases from J, with 7 bases between.

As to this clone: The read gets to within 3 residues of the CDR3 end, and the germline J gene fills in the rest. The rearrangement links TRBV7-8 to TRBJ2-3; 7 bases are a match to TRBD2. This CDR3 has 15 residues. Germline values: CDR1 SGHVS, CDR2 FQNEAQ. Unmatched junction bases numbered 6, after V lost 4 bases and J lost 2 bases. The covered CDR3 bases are TGTGCCAGCAGCTACAGCGGGGCCCACACAGATACG. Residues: CASSYSGAHTDT. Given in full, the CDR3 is CASSYSGAHTDTQYF.

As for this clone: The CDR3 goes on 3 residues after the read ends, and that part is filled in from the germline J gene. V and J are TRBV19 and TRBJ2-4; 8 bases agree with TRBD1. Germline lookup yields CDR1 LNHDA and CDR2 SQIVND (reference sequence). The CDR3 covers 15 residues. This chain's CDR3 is CASSTTPGQGGGQYF. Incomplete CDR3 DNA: TGTGCCAGTAGTACAACACCAGGACAGGGCGGTGGT. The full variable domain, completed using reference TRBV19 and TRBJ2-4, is DGGITQSPKYLFRKEGQNVTLSCEQNLNHDAMYWYRQDPGQGLRLIYYSQIVNDFQKGDIAEGYSVSREKKESFPLTVTSAQKNPTAFYLCASSTTPGQGGGQYFGAGTRLSVL.

The CDR3 bases that were read are TGTGCCAGCAGCCTTAATTCTGGCGGGGGAGAGACG. It is translated as CASSLNSGGGET. The complete CDR3 protein is CASSLNSGGGETQYF. The J gene is TRBJ2-3, the V gene TRBV11-2; 7 bases line up with TRBD2. The CDR3 extends 3 residues past the end of the read, so its final part is completed from the germline J gene. CDR3 length: 15 amino acids. Per the germline V gene, CDR1 is SGHAT and CDR2 is FQNNGV.

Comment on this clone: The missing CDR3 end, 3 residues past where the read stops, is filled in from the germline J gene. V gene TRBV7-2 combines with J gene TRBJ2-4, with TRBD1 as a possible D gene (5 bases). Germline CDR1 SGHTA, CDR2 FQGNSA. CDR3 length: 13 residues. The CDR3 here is CASSLDRNYGQYF. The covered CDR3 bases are TGTGCCAGCAGCTTAGACAGGAACTATGGT.

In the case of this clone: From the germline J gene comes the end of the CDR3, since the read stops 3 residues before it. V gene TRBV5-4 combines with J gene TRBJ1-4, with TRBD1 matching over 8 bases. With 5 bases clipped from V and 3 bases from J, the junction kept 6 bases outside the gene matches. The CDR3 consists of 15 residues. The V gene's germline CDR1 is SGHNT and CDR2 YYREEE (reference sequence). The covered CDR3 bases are TGTGCCAGCAGTACCGGGACAGGAGCTAATGAAAAA. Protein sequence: CASSTGTGANEK. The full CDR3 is CASSTGTGANEKLFF.

CDR3 DNA, as far as it was read: TGTGCCAGTCAGCGGGACCTTAATCAGCCG. Its protein product is CASQRDLNQP. The CDR3 as a whole reads CASQRDLNQPQYF. The chain links TRBV19 to TRBJ2-3, with 7 nucleotides matching TRBD2. The CDR3 end lies 3 residues beyond the end of the read and is filled in from the germline J gene. CDR1 and CDR2 from the germline V gene are LNHDA and SQIVND (reference sequence). This CDR3 region has 13 residues.

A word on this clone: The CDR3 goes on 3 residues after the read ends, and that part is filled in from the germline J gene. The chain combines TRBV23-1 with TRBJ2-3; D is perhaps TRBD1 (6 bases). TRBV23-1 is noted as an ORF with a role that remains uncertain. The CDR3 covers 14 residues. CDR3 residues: CASSPPRGVGTQYF. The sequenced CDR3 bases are TGCGCCAGCAGTCCACCCAGGGGTGTTGGGACG.

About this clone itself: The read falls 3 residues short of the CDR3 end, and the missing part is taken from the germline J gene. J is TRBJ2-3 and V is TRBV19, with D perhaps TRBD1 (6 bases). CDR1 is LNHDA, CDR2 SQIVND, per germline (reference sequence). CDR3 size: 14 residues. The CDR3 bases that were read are TGTGCCAGTAGTATCCACAGGGACAATCAGCCG. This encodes CASSIHRDNQP. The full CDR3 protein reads CASSIHRDNQPQYF.

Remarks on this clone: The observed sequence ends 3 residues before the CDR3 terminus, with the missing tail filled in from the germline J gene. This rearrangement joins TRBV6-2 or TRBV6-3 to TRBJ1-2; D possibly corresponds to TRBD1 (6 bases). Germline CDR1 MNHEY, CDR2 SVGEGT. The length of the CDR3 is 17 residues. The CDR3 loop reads CASTKDWGGGANNDYTF. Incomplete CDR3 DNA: TGTGCCAGCACCAAAGACTGGGGGGGCGGGGCCAACAATGAC.

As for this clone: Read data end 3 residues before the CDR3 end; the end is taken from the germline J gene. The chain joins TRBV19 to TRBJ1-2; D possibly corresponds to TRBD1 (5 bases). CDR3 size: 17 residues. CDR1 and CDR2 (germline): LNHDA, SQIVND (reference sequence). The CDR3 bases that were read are TGTGCCAGTAGTATAGATCGAGGGGTAGGCTCCTACAATGAC. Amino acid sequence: CASSIDRGVGSYND. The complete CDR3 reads CASSIDRGVGSYNDYTF.

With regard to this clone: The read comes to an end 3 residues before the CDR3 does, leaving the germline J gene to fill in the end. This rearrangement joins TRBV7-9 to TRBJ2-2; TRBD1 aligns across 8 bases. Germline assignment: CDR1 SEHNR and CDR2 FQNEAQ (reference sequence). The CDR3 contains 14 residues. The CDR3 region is CASSLTGVEPQLFF. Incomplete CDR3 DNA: TGTGCCAGCAGCTTGACAGGGGTTGAGCCACAG.

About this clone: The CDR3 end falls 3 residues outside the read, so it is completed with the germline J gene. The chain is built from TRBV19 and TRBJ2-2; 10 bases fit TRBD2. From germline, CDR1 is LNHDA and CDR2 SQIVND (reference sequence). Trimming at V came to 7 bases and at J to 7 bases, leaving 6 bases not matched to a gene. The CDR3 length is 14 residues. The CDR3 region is CASTSGGAGGELFF. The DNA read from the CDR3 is TGTGCCAGTACAAGCGGGGGGGCCGGCGGGGAG.

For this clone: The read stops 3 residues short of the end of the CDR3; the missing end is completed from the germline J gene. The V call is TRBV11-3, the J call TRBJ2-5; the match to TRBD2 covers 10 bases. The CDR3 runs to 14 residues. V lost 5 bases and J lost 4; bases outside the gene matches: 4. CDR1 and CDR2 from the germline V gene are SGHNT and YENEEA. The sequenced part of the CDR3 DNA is TGTGCCAGCAGCCAGCGGGGGGGCGGAGAGACC. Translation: CASSQRGGGET. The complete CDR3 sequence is CASSQRGGGETQYF. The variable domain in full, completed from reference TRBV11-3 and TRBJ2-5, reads EAGVVQSPRYKIIEKKQPVAFWCNPISGHNTLYWYLQNLGQGPELLIRYENEEAVDDSQLPKDRFSAERLKGVDSTLKIQPAELGDSAVYLCASSQRGGGETQYFGPGTRLLVL.

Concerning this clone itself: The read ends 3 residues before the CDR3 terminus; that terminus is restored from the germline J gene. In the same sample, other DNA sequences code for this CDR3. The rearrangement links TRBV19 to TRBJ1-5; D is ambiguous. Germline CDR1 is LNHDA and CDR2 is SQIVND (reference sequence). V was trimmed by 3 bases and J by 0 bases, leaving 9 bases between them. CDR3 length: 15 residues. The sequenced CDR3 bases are TGTGCCAGTAGTATTTTAGCAGATAGCAATCAGCCC. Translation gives CASSILADSNQP. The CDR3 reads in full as CASSILADSNQPQHF.

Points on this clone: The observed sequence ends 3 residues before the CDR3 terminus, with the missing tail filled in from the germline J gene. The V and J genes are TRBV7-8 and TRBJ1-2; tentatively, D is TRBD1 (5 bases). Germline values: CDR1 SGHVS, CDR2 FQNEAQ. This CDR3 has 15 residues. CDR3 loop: CASSSQVPISYDYTF. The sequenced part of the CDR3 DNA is TGTGCCAGCAGCTCACAGGTCCCGATCTCCTACGAC.

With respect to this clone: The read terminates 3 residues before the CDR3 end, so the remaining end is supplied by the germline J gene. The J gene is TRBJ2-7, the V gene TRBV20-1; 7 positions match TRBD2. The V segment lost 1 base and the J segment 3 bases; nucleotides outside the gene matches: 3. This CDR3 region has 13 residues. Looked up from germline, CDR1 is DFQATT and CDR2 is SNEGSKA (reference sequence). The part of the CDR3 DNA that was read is TGCAGTGCTAGAGGTCGGGGGGTCTACGAG. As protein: CSARGRGVYE. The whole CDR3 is CSARGRGVYEQYF.